The 12 T cell receptor beta chains listed next were all sequenced from one sample in a study of technical replicates of blood from a handful of donors. The data were produced by immunoSEQ multiplex PCR, yet TCRdb's version contains in-frame clones alone and is incomplete. Counted here are 80,000 or so clones, roughly four fifths occurring once; the ten biggest clones make up roughly 4%. Material: PBMCs. The receptors shown here come from a human donor in good health. Some clones in this sample may be carry-over from other donors' samples.

V gene TRBV4-1 combines with J gene TRBJ1-1; D unresolved. The CDR3 length is 14 residues. Per germline, CDR1 MGHRA and CDR2 YSYEKL. V was trimmed by 2 bases and J by 1 base, leaving 8 bases between them. The CDR3 bases are TGCGCCAGCAGCCAAATGGCCTCGAACACTGAAGCTTTCTTT. Translation: CASSQMASNTEAFF.

This chain uses TRBV29-1 with TRBJ2-3, with 7 nucleotides matching TRBD1. The CDR3 loop spans 12 amino acids. From germline, CDR1 is SQVTM and CDR2 ANQGSEA. The CDR3 reads CTYRGSTDTQYF. The CDR3 DNA reads TGCACTTACAGGGGTAGCACAGATACGCAGTATTTT.

The gene calls are TRBV7-9 and TRBJ1-1, with 7 nucleotides matching TRBD1. This CDR3 has 14 residues. Per germline, CDR1 SEHNR and CDR2 FQNEAQ (reference sequence). Trimming at V came to 7 bases and at J to 1 base, leaving 6 bases not matched to a gene. In DNA form, the CDR3 reads TGTGCCAGCAACTCAGGGGGTCCGAACACTGAAGCTTTCTTT. Its protein is CASNSGGPNTEAFF.

The chain is built from TRBV25-1 and TRBJ1-2; TRBD1 matches 7 bases. Germline loops: CDR1 MGHDK, CDR2 SYGVNS. J was trimmed by 1 base and V by 4 bases; bases with no gene match: 3. This CDR3 has 14 residues. The CDR3 coding sequence is TGTGCCAGCAGTGGCGGACAGGTTAACTATGGCTACACCTTC. Encoded protein: CASSGGQVNYGYTF.

The chain is built from TRBV7-9 and TRBJ2-5; D is perhaps TRBD2 (6 bases). Trimming stripped 5 bases from V and 1 base from J, with 14 bases between. Germline V gene lookup returns CDR1 SEHNR and CDR2 FQNEAQ (reference sequence). The CDR3 is 15 amino acids. The CDR3 reads CASSRYRDFQETQYF. The CDR3, as DNA: TGTGCCAGCAGCCGCTACCGGGACTTCCAAGAGACCCAGTACTTC.

This chain links TRBV6-5 with TRBJ2-7; TRBD1 is a possible D gene (6 bases). The V gene lost 0 bases and the J gene lost 4 bases, with 10 bases spanning the gap. This CDR3 has 14 residues. CDR1 MNHEY and CDR2 SVGAGI come from the germline V gene. CDR3 loop: CASSYSGQLYEQYF. The CDR3 region has the DNA TGTGCCAGCAGTTACTCCGGACAGTTATACGAGCAGTACTTC.

The chain combines TRBV5-1 with TRBJ1-4, with D tentatively TRBD1 (6 bases). Germline CDR1 is SGHRS and CDR2 is YFSETQ. This CDR3 contains 14 residues. Between the trimmed V and J ends, which lost 4 bases and 3 bases, there was a span of 10 bases. Written as DNA, the CDR3 is TGCGCCAGCAGCCCACAGGGCCCTAATGAAAAACTGTTTTTT. As protein: CASSPQGPNEKLFF.

This clone has ten or more counts. This chain joins TRBV29-1 and TRBJ2-1, with D tentatively TRBD1 (6 bases). The CDR3 contains 15 residues. Between the trimmed V and J ends, which lost 1 base and 4 bases, there was a span of 14 bases. Germline CDR1 and CDR2: SQVTM and ANQGSEA. The CDR3, as DNA: TGCAGCGTTGAAGGTCCAGGGCAGGGGTACAATGAGCAGTTCTTC. Protein sequence: CSVEGPGQGYNEQFF.

There are a few counts of this clone. The chain is built from TRBV15 and TRBJ1-2; tentatively, D is TRBD1 (5 bases). The CDR3 loop spans 18 amino acids. V was pared by 1 base and J by 0 bases, with 18 bases between. Per germline, CDR1 LNHNV and CDR2 YYDKDF (reference sequence). CDR3 sequence reads: CATSRGPLPRQSNYGYTF. The CDR3, as DNA: TGTGCCACCAGCAGAGGCCCTCTTCCTCGACAGTCTAACTATGGCTACACCTTC.

The chain couples TRBV5-1 to TRBJ2-7, with a weak D call TRBD1 (5 bases). Germline lookup yields CDR1 SGHRS and CDR2 YFSETQ. The CDR3 spans 15 residues. The ends were cut back, 0 bases at V and 4 bases at J, with 14 bases in the middle. CDR3 region: CASSLVSGAGYEQYF. In nucleotides, the CDR3 is TGCGCCAGCAGCTTGGTTTCTGGGGCCGGGTACGAGCAGTACTTC.

In DNA form, the CDR3 reads TGTGCCTCCCACCCAAATCAGGGGCCTTGGAATTCACCCCTCCACTTT. It is translated as CASHPNQGPWNSPLHF. The chain combines TRBV30 with TRBJ1-6, with TRBD1 as a possible D gene (6 bases). V lost 7 bases and J 7 bases, leaving 23 bases between the germline ends. The CDR3 has 16 residues. Germline CDR1 is GTSNPN and CDR2 is SVGIG (reference sequence).

The chain uses TRBV9 and TRBJ2-5; D possibly corresponds to TRBD1 (6 bases). This CDR3 has 13 residues. CDR1 SGDLS and CDR2 YYNGEE come from the germline V gene. V dropped 4 bases and J dropped 5 bases, with 12 bases sitting between them. The CDR3 coding sequence is TGTGCCAGCAGCCAGGGGATTTTGGAGACCCAGTACTTC. It codes for CASSQGILETQYF.